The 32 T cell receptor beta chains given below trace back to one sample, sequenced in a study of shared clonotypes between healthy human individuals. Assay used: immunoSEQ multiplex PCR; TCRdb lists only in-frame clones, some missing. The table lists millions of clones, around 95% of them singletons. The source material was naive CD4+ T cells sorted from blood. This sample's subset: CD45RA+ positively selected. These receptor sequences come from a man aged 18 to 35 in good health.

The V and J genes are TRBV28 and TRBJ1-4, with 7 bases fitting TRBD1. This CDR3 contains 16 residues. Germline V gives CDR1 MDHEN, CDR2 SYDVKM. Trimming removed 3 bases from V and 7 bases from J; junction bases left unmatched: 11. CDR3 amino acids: CASSFQTGVRGEKLFF. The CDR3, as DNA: TGTGCCAGCAGTTTCCAAACAGGGGTACGCGGTGAAAAACTGTTTTTT. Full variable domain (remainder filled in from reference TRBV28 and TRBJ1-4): DVKVTQSSRYLVKRTGEKVFLECVQDMDHENMFWYRQDPGLGLRLIYFSYDVKMKEKGDIPEGYSVSREKKERFSLILESASTNQTSMYLCASSFQTGVRGEKLFFGSGTQLSVL.

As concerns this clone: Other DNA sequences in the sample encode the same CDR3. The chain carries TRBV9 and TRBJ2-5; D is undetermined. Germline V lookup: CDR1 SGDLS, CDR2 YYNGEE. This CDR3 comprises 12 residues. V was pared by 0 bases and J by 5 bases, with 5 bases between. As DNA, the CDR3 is TGTGCCAGCAGCGTAGAACAGGAGACCCAGTACTTC. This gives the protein CASSVEQETQYF.

CDR3 in amino acids: CASSAQGILLNTIYF. In DNA, the CDR3 is TGTGCCAGCAGCGCCCAGGGGATTCTTCTAAACACCATATATTTT. The chain carries TRBV28 and TRBJ1-3; TRBD1 is a possible D gene (6 bases). The ends were cut back, 6 bases at V and 6 bases at J, with 18 bases in the middle. This CDR3 spans 15 amino acids. Looked up from germline, CDR1 is MDHEN and CDR2 is SYDVKM.

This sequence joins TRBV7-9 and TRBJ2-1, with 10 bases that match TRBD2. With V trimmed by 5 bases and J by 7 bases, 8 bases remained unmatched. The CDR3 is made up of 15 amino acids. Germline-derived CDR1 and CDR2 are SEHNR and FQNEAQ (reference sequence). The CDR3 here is CASSPRSSGSNEQFF. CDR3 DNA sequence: TGTGCCAGCAGCCCCAGATCTAGCGGGAGTAATGAGCAGTTCTTC.

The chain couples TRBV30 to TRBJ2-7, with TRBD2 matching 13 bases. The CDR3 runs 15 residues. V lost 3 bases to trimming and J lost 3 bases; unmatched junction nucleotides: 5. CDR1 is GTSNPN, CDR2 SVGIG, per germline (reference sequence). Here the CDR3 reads CAWRRGLAGSYEQYF. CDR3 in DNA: TGTGCCTGGAGGCGGGGACTAGCGGGGAGCTACGAGCAGTACTTC.

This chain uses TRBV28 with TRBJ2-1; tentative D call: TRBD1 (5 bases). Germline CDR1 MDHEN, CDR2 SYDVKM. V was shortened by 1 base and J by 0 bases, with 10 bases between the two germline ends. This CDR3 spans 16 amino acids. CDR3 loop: CASSLFQGGSYNEQFF. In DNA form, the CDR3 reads TGTGCCAGCAGTTTATTCCAGGGCGGCTCCTACAATGAGCAGTTCTTC.

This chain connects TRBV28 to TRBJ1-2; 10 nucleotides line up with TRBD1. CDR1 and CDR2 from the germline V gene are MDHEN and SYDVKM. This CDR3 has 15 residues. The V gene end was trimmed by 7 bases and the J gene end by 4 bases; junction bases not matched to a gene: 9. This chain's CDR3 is CASITPGQGVYGYTF. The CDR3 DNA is TGTGCCAGCATCACGCCTGGACAGGGGGTCTATGGCTACACCTTC.

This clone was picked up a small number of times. CDR3 amino acids: CASSQQGYGYTF. The CDR3 DNA follows: TGCGCCAGCAGCCAACAGGGTTATGGCTACACCTTC. This chain uses TRBV5-1 with TRBJ1-2; maybe TRBD1 (6 bases). Germline V gene lookup returns CDR1 SGHRS and CDR2 YFSETQ. The length of the CDR3 is 12 residues. With 4 bases removed from V and 5 bases from J, the gap between germline ends came to 9 bases.

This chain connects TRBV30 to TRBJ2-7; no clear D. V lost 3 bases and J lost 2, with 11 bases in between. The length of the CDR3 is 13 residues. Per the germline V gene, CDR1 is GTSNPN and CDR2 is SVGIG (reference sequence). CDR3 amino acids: CAWRVAPTYEQYF. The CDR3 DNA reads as TGTGCCTGGAGGGTTGCACCAACCTACGAGCAGTACTTC. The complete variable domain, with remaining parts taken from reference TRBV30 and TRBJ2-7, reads SQTIHQWPATLVQPVGSPLSLECTVEGTSNPNLYWYRQAAGRGLQLLFYSVGIGQISSEVPQNLSASRPQDRQFILSSKKLLLSDSGFYLCAWRVAPTYEQYFGPGTRLTVT.

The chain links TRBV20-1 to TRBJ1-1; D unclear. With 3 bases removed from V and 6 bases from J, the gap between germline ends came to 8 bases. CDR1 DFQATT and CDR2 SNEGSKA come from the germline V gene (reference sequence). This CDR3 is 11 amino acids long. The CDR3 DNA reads TGCAGTGCTAGGATAGACGCTGAAGCTTTCTTT. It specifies CSARIDAEAFF.

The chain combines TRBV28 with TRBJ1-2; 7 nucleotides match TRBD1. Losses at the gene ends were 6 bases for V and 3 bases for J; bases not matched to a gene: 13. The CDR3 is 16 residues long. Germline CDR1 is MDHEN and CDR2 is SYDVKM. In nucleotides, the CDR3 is TGTGCCAGCAGGACAGGGAAGACCCTTATATACTATGGCTACACCTTC. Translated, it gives CASRTGKTLIYYGYTF.

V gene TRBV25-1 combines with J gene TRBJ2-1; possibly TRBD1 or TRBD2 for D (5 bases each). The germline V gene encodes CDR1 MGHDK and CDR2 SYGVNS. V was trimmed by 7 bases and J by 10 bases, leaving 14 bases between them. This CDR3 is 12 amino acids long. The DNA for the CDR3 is TGTGCCAGCAAAAGCCCCCGGGACGAGCAGTTCTTC. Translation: CASKSPRDEQFF. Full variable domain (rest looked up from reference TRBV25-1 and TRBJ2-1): EADIYQTPRYLVIGTGKKITLECSQTMGHDKMYWYQQDPGMELHLIHYSYGVNSTEKGDLSSESTVSRIRTEHFPLTLESARPSHTSQYLCASKSPRDEQFFGPGTRLTVL.

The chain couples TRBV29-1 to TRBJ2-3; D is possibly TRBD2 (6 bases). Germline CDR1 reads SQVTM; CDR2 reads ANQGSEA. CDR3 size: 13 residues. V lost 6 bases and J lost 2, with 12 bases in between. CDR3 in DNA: TGCAGCGTGAGGGAGGATTACACAGATACGCAGTATTTT. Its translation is CSVREDYTDTQYF.

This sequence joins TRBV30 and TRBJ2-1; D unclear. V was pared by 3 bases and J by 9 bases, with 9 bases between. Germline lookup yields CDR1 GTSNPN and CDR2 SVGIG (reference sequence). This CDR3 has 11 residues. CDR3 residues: CAWSVQSEQFF. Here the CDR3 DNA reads TGTGCCTGGAGCGTACAATCTGAGCAGTTCTTC.

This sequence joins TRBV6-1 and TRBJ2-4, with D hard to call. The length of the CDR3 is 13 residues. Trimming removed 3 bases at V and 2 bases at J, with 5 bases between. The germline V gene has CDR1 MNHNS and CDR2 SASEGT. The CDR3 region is CASSEQPKNIQYF. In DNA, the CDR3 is TGTGCCAGCAGTGAGCAACCCAAAAACATTCAGTACTTC.

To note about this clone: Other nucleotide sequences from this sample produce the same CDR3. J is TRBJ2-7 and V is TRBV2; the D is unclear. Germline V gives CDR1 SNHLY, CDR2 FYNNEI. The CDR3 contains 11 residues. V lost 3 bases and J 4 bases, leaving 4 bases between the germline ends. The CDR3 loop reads CASSDIYEQYF. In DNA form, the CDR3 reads TGTGCCAGCAGTGATATTTACGAGCAGTACTTC.

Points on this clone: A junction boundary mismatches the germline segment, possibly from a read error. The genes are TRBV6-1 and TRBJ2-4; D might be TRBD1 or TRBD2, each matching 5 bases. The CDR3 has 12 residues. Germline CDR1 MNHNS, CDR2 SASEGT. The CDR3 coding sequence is TGTGCCATCAGTGAGGGGCCAAACATTCAGTACTTC. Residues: CAISEGPNIQYF.

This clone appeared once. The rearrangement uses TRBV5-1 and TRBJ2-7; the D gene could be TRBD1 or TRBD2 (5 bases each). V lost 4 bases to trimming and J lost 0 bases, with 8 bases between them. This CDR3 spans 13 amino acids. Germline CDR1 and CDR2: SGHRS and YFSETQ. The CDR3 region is CASSAGTSYEQYF. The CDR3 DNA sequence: TGCGCCAGCAGCGCCGGGACCTCCTACGAGCAGTACTTC.

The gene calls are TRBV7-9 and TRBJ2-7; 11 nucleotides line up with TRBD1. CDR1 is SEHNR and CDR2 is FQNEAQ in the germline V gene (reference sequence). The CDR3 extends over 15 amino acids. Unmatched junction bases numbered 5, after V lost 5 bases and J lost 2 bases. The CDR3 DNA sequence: TGTGCCAGCAGCCGACCGGGACAGGGGGCCTACGAGCAGTACTTC. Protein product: CASSRPGQGAYEQYF.

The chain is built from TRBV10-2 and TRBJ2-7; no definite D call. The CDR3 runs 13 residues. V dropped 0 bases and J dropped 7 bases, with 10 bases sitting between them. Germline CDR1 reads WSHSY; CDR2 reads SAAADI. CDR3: CASSESARSEQYF. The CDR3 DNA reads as TGCGCCAGCAGTGAGTCAGCCCGGAGTGAGCAGTACTTC.

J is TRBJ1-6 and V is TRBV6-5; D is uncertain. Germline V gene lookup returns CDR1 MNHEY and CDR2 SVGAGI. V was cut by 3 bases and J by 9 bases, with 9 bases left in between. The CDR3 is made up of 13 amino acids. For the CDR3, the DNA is TGTGCCAGCAGTTATTCACGGATTTCACCCCTCCACTTT. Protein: CASSYSRISPLHF.

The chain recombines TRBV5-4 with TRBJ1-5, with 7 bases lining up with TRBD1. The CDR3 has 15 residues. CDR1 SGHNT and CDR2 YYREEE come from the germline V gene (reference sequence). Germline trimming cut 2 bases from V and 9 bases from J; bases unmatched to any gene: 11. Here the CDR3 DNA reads TGTGCCAGCAGCTTCGAAGGGACAGACCCACGGCCCCAGCATTTT. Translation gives CASSFEGTDPRPQHF.

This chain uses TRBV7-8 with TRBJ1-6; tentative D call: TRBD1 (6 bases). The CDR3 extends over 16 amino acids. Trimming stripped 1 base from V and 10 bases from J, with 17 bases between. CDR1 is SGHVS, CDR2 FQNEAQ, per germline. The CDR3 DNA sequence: TGTGCCAGCAGCTTAGTCCCCCAGGGGTCATCATCACCCCTCCACTTT. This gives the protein CASSLVPQGSSSPLHF.

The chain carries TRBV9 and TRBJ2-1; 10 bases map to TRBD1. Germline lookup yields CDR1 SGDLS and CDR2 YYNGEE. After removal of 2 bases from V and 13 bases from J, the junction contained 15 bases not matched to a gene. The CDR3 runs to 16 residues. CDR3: CASSVTGQGRRMKQFF. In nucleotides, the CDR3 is TGTGCCAGCAGCGTTACGGGACAGGGGCGAAGAATGAAACAGTTCTTC.

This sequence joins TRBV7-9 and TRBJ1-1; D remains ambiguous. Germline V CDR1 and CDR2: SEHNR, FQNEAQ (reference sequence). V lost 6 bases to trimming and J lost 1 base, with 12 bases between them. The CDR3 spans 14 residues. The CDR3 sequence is CASRPFDGNTEAFF. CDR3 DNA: TGTGCCAGCAGACCCTTCGACGGGAACACTGAAGCTTTCTTT.

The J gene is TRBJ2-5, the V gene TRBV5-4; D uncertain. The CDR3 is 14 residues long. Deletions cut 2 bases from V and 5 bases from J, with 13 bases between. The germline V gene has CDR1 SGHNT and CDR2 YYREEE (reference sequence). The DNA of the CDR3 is TGTGCCAGCAGCTTTTCGGGCCCACCGGAGACCCAGTACTTC. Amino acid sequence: CASSFSGPPETQYF.

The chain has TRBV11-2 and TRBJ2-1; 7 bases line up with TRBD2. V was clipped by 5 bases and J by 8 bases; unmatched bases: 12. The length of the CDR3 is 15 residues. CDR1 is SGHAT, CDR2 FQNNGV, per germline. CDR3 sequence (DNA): TGTGCCAGCAGCCGGACTAGTGGGGCAGTCGATGAGCAGTTCTTC. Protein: CASSRTSGAVDEQFF. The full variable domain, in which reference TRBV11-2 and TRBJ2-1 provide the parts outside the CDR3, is EAGVAQSPRYKIIEKRQSVAFWCNPISGHATLYWYQQILGQGPKLLIQFQNNGVVDDSQLPKDRFSAERLKGVDSTLKIQPAKLEDSAVYLCASSRTSGAVDEQFFGPGTRLTVL.

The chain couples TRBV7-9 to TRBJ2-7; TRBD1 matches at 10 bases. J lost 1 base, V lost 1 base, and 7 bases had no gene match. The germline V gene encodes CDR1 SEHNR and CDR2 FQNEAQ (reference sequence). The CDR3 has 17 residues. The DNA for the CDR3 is TGTGCCAGCAGCTTAGTTGATTCGGGACAGGGGTCCTACGAGCAGTACTTC. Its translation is CASSLVDSGQGSYEQYF.

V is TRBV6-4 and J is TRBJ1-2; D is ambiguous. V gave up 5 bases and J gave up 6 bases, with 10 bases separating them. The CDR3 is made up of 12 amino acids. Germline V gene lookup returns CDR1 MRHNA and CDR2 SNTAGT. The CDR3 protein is CASSPPLDGYTF. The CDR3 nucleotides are TGTGCCAGCAGTCCCCCTTTAGATGGCTACACCTTC.

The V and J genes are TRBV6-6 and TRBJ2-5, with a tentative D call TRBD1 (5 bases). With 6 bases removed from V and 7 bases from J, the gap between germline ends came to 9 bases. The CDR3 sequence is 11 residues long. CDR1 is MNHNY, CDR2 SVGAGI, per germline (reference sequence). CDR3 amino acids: CASSLQGTQYF. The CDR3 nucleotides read TGTGCCAGCAGCCTCCAGGGGACCCAGTACTTC.

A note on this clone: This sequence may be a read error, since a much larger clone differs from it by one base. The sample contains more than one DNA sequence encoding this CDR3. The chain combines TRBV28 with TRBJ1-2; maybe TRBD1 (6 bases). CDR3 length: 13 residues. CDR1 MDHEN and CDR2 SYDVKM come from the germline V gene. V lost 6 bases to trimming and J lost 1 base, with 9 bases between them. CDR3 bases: TGTGCCAGCAGCCTACAGGGTAACTATGGCTACACCTTC. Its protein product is CASSLQGNYGYTF.

The CDR3 here is CASSRSSDGNQPQHF. The DNA for the CDR3 is TGTGCCAGCAGTCGCTCCTCGGACGGGAATCAGCCCCAGCATTTT. This chain uses TRBV27 with TRBJ1-5; D uncertain. V shed 5 bases and J shed 4 bases, with 15 bases lying between them. The germline V gene encodes CDR1 MNHEY and CDR2 SMNVEV (reference sequence). The CDR3 covers 15 residues.